This is a list of T cell receptor beta chains from one sample in a study of identical twins. MiXCR, run by TCRdb on the 5' RACE reads, gives a single entry per CDR3 protein. The profile shows 1,800,000 or so distinct CDR3 sequences, around 33% of them singletons. The sample was cord blood. These receptors were taken from a newborn girl in good health. Both conserved end residues are trimmed from each CDR3. The D gene is left open where the match is weak.

V	J	D	CDR3
TRBV30	TRBJ2-7	-	GPSIAYNEQY
TRBV29-1	TRBJ2-3	TRBD2	GAQGLAGHYTQY
TRBV4-2	TRBJ1-2	-	ASSQLRDPLYGYT
TRBV20-1	TRBJ2-7	-	SASGSPRNSYEQY
TRBV4-2	TRBJ2-3	TRBD2	ASSQSRRGGHTDTQY
TRBV5-1	TRBJ2-1	TRBD2	ASSSQLAGLNEQF
TRBV12-3/TRBV12-4	TRBJ2-1	-	ASSLSRTNSNEQF
TRBV20-1	TRBJ2-7	-	SARRPSSYEQY
TRBV20-1	TRBJ1-1	-	SAPPGNTEAF
TRBV3-1	TRBJ2-1	-	ASSQWIATSYNEQF
TRBV11-2	TRBJ2-7	-	ASSQMGRYEQY
TRBV5-1	TRBJ2-2	-	ASSSDFNPYTGELF
TRBV24-1	TRBJ2-5	TRBD2	ATSDSGRIQETQY
TRBV5-1	TRBJ2-7	TRBD1	ASSRGQTFYEQY
TRBV3-1	TRBJ2-5	TRBD2	ASSQPRGTSGSQETQY
TRBV20-1	TRBJ1-4	-	SARTGFNEKLF
TRBV3-1	-	-	ASSQGGRPLLSSYNEQY
TRBV28	-	TRBD1	ASSLSGTGRREQY
TRBV4-2	TRBJ1-2	-	ASSQDTGQYYT
TRBV28	TRBJ2-5	-	ASGKGTARTQY
TRBV7-2	-	TRBD1	ASSYRTGIEQY
TRBV20-1	TRBJ2-1	TRBD1	SAVKGAGSYNEQF
TRBV12-3/TRBV12-4	TRBJ2-3	-	ASRGGTDTRY
TRBV30	TRBJ2-7	-	AFGTAYEQY
TRBV20-1	TRBJ2-7	TRBD1	SADRDPYEQY
TRBV4-1	TRBJ2-7	-	ASSQTSKSYEQY
TRBV6-5	TRBJ1-6	-	ASSCLENAYNSPLH
TRBV21-1	TRBJ1-2	-	ASPGRGSYGYT
TRBV2	TRBJ1-5	-	ASNPDGNQPQH
TRBV4-2	TRBJ1-2	TRBD1	ASNTDRAADGYT
TRBV5-4	TRBJ2-1	TRBD2	ASSFGGRSYNEQF
TRBV6-2/TRBV6-3	TRBJ2-4	TRBD1	ASSWGHRGPKNIQY
TRBV20-1	TRBJ2-3	TRBD2	SASGTSGTTDTQY
TRBV2	TRBJ1-5	TRBD1	ASSEQGVGNQPQH
TRBV5-1	TRBJ2-3	-	VSSLRVGTDTQY
TRBV18	TRBJ2-1	TRBD2	ASSRLAVSTQETQF
TRBV9	TRBJ2-1	TRBD2	ASSERGSSYNEQF
TRBV20-1	TRBJ2-5	TRBD1	SAQRGQAQETQY
TRBV6-2/TRBV6-3	TRBJ1-5	-	ASSYSIRDRRNQPQH
TRBV6-6	TRBJ2-1	TRBD1	ASSSDRANYNELF
TRBV20-1	TRBJ2-7	-	SARDPTSGYPATYEQY
TRBV5-6	TRBJ2-5	-	ASSLRHGETQY
TRBV5-1	TRBJ2-1	TRBD2	ASSFPRLAGYNEQF
TRBV20-1	TRBJ2-4	-	SASEGAKNIQY
TRBV4-2	TRBJ1-5	-	ASSLDRTQDQPQH
TRBV24-1	TRBJ1-2	-	ATSEDRNYGYT
TRBV12-5	TRBJ2-5	TRBD2	ASASITSGGNQETQY
TRBV28	TRBJ2-7	-	ASSLLGGEQY
TRBV7-9	TRBJ2-7	TRBD2	ASSLDRLGTTSYEQY
TRBV7-2	TRBJ2-7	-	ASSPSVGSHNEQY
TRBV7-9	TRBJ2-1	-	ASSLGGQTGEQF
TRBV20-1	TRBJ2-3	-	SAPRTGSDTQY
TRBV30	TRBJ2-7	TRBD2	AWSPFAGGSYEQY